The 8 T cell receptor beta chains reported below all come from one sample, sequenced in a study of OX40 agonist ivuxolimab in advanced cancers. The protocol was immunoSEQ multiplex PCR, while the TCRdb copy is restricted to in-frame clones and leaves out a portion. The sample contains around 18,000 clones, about two thirds of which appear only once. Specimen: CD4+ or CD8+ T cells sorted from blood, collected in a trial of the OX40 agonist ivuxolimab. These receptors were obtained from an adult with an advanced solid tumor such as melanoma, head and neck, liver or kidney cancer.

A note on this clone: The junction departs from germline at one end; a sequencing error may be responsible. This chain joins TRBV7-7 and TRBJ2-3; 8 bases match TRBD1. CDR1 is SSHAT and CDR2 is FNYEAQ in the germline V gene (reference sequence). CDR3 length: 15 residues. The chain's CDR3 is CASSLGTGITDTQYF. Here the CDR3 DNA reads TGTGCTAGCAGCCTCGGGACAGGAATCACAGATACGCAGTATTTT.

This chain links TRBV27 with TRBJ2-5; TRBD2 matches 8 bases. Looked up from germline, CDR1 is MNHEY and CDR2 is SMNVEV (reference sequence). With 5 bases clipped from V and 9 bases from J, the junction kept 5 bases outside the gene matches. This CDR3 comprises 12 residues. The CDR3 nucleotides read TGTGCCAGCAGTGCGGGGGGTGGGGCCCAGTACTTC. It translates to CASSAGGGAQYF.

The V gene is TRBV19, the J gene TRBJ1-2; TRBD1 is a possible D gene (5 bases). The V gene lost 7 bases and the J gene lost 2 bases, with 11 bases spanning the gap. CDR3 length equals 13 residues. Germline V lookup: CDR1 LNHDA, CDR2 SQIVND (reference sequence). DNA of the CDR3: TGTGCCAGTAATCCCGGGGGAAACTATGGCTACACCTTC. Translation gives CASNPGGNYGYTF.

V gene TRBV25-1 combines with J gene TRBJ2-7; D gene uncertain. CDR3 size: 12 residues. V gave up 3 bases and J gave up 1 base, with 4 bases separating them. Looked up from germline, CDR1 is MGHDK and CDR2 is SYGVNS. CDR3 residues: CASSDLSYEQYF. The CDR3 DNA is TGTGCCAGCAGTGACCTTTCCTACGAGCAGTACTTC.

The gene calls are TRBV4-2 and TRBJ1-6, with D perhaps matching TRBD1 (6 bases). Trimming cost V 0 bases and J 4 bases, with 16 bases left between them. The V gene's germline CDR1 is LGHNA and CDR2 YNFKEQ. There are 18 residues in the CDR3. As DNA, the CDR3 is TGTGCCAGCAGCCAAGAGGGGGGGGGCGCCGGGTATAATTCACCCCTCCACTTT. Its translation is CASSQEGGGAGYNSPLHF.

CDR3 nucleotides: TGCGCCAGCAGCCAGAGCTCTAGTGCATGGCAGTACTTC. This codes for CASSQSSSAWQYF. V and J are TRBV4-3 and TRBJ2-7; D call uncertain. Germline-derived CDR1 and CDR2 are LGHNA and YSLEER. This CDR3 is 13 amino acids long. Trimming removed 3 bases from V and 9 bases from J, with 15 bases in between.

The chain combines TRBV7-8 with TRBJ1-3, with 9 positions matching TRBD1. CDR1 and CDR2 (germline): SGHVS, FQNEAQ. CDR3 length equals 16 residues. Losses at the gene ends were 5 bases for V and 0 bases for J; bases not matched to a gene: 5. The CDR3 sequence: CASSPGTGYSGNTIYF. The CDR3 region has the DNA TGTGCCAGCAGCCCCGGGACAGGGTACTCTGGAAACACCATATATTTT.

V and J are TRBV27 and TRBJ2-1; D gene ambiguous. Germline V gene lookup returns CDR1 MNHEY and CDR2 SMNVEV (reference sequence). The CDR3 totals 14 residues. V was pared by 4 bases and J by 8 bases, with 15 bases between. The CDR3 coding sequence is TGTGCCAGCAGTTCCCGACCGGTTCGGGATGAGCAGTTCTTC. This encodes CASSSRPVRDEQFF.